The 4 T cell receptor beta chains below come from one sample, sequenced in a study of T cell responses to AZD1222 COVID-19 vaccine. Sequencing used immunoSEQ multiplex PCR; TCRdb keeps in-frame clones, though not all of them. Of 160,000 or so clones listed, roughly nine tenths were seen once; the top ten hold less than 4.5%. The source material was peripheral blood, sampled on day 0 of MenACWY control vaccination. These receptor sequences come from an adult in good health.

The gene calls are TRBV24-1 and TRBJ2-1; maybe TRBD1 (6 bases). Between the trimmed V and J ends, which lost 3 bases and 4 bases, there was a span of 15 bases. Per the germline V gene, CDR1 is KGHDR and CDR2 is SFDVKD. The length of the CDR3 is 16 residues. The CDR3 region is CATSDPAGTPYNEQFF. DNA of the CDR3: TGTGCCACCAGTGATCCTGCCGGGACACCATACAATGAGCAGTTCTTC.

This chain uses TRBV21-1 with TRBJ1-2. TRBV21-1 is a known pseudogene. The CDR3 contains 15 residues. DNA for the CDR3: TGTGCCAGCAGCGACGCCTACCGGGCCCCCTATGGCTACACCTTC. This gives the protein CASSDAYRAPYGYTF.

This chain links TRBV19 with TRBJ1-4; 9 positions agree with TRBD1. This CDR3 region has 13 residues. CDR1 LNHDA and CDR2 SQIVND come from the germline V gene (reference sequence). J was trimmed by 10 bases and V by 4 bases; bases with no gene match: 4. CDR3: CASSTGQGGKLFF. DNA of the CDR3: TGTGCCAGTAGTACGGGACAGGGAGGAAAACTGTTTTTT.

This clone was recorded once. The chain uses TRBV6-6 and TRBJ1-1, with D possibly TRBD1 on 6 matching bases. Germline CDR1 reads MNHNY; CDR2 reads SVGAGI (reference sequence). The CDR3 loop spans 12 amino acids. Trimming took off 9 bases at V and 3 bases at J, with 11 bases between the two ends. The CDR3 nucleotides read TGTGCCAGTGCTAGACAGGACACTGAAGCTTTCTTT. It encodes CASARQDTEAFF.